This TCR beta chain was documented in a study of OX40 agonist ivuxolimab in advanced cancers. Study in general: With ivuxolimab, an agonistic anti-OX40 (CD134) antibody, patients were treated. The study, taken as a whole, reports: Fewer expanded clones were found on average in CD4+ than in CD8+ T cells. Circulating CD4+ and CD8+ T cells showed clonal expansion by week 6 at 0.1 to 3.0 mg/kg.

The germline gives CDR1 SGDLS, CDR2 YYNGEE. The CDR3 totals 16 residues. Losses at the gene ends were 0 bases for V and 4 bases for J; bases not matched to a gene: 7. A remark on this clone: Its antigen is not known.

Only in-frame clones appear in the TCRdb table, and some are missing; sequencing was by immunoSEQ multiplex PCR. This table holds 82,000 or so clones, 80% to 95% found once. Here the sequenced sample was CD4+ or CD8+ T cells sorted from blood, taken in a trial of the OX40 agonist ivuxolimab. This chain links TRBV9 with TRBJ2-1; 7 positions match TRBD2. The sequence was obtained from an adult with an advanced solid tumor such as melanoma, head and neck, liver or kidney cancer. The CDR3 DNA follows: TGTGCCAGCAGCGTAGGGTCGACTAGCACTTACAATGAGCAGTTCTTC. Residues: CASSVGSTSTYNEQFF.